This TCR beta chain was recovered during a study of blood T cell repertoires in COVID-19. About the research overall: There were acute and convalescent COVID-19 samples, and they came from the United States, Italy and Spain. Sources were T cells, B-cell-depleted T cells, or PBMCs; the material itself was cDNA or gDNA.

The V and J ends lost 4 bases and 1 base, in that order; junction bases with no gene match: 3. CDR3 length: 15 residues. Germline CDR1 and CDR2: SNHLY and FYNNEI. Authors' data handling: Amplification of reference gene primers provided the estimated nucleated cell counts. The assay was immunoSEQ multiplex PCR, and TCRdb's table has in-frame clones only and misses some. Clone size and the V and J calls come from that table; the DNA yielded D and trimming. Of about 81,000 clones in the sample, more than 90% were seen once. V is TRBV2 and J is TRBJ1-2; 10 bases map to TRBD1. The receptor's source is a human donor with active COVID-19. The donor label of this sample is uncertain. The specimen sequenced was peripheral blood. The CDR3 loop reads CASSGRDRGNYGYTF. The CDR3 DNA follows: TGTGCCAGCAGTGGACGGGACAGGGGTAACTATGGCTACACCTTC.